The rows below give T cell receptor beta chains drawn from one sample of a study of brain T cells in children with intractable seizures. Sequencing used immunoSEQ multiplex PCR; TCRdb keeps in-frame clones, though not all of them. The sample consists of tens of thousands of clones, approximately 94% of them appearing once. The material was peripheral blood, obtained at surgery. Source of these receptors: a boy under three years old with tuberous sclerosis and intractable seizures. Both conserved end residues are part of each CDR3. The D gene is left open where the match is weak. Part of the rows lack a size; the others show once, few, many or a class for expanded clones.

>.|TRBJ1-5|.|TRBV6-6
CASRHPSTGPLHF
TGTGCCAGCAGACATCCTTCGACAGGTCCTCTGCATTTT
>TRBD1|TRBJ1-2|.|TRBV19
CASSPLPGQDYGYTF
TGTGCCAGTAGTCCCCTCCCGGGACAGGACTATGGCTACACCTTC
>.|TRBJ1-5|.|TRBV6-5
CASSPRGDGNQPQHF
TGTGCCAGCAGCCCGCGGGGGGACGGTAATCAGCCCCAGCATTTT
>.|TRBJ2-5|.|TRBV7-2
CASSLMGGQETQYF
TGTGCCAGCAGCTTAATGGGCGGCCAAGAGACCCAGTACTTC
>TRBD2|TRBJ2-3|once|TRBV24-1
CATSDLGGLVSSTDTQYF
TGTGCCACCAGTGATTTGGGAGGACTAGTCTCTAGCACAGATACGCAGTATTTT
>TRBD2|TRBJ2-1|.|TRBV9
CASSVGLDSYNEQFF
TGTGCCAGCAGCGTGGGACTAGATTCCTACAATGAGCAGTTCTTC
>.|TRBJ2-2|.|TRBV7-2
CASSYNSDTGELFF
TGTGCCAGCAGCTACAATTCAGACACCGGGGAGCTGTTTTTT
>TRBD1|TRBJ2-1|.|TRBV27
CASSLRQGARNEQFF
TGTGCCAGCAGTTTACGCCAGGGGGCGCGAAATGAGCAGTTCTTC
>TRBD1|TRBJ2-5|.|TRBV7-2
CASSQPDRGEETQYF
TGTGCCAGCAGCCAACCTGACAGGGGAGAAGAGACCCAGTACTTC
>.|TRBJ1-1|.|TRBV5-1
CASSSLSGKGTEAFF
TGCGCCAGCAGCTCTCTCTCGGGGAAAGGAACTGAAGCTTTCTTT
>.|TRBJ2-3|once|TRBV20-1
CSASIGSGEADTQYF
TGCAGTGCTAGTATCGGGTCAGGGGAAGCAGATACGCAGTATTTT
>.|TRBJ1-5|.|TRBV5-1
CASRADSSQPQHF
TGCGCCAGCAGGGCTGACAGCTCTCAGCCCCAGCATTTT
>TRBD1|TRBJ2-7|.|TRBV6-5
CASRGQSSSYEQYF
TGTGCCAGCAGGGGACAGAGCAGCTCCTACGAGCAGTACTTC
>TRBD2|TRBJ2-1|.|TRBV5-4
CASSLALGREGNEQFF
TGTGCCAGCAGCTTGGCCCTGGGCAGGGAGGGCAATGAGCAGTTCTTC
>TRBD1|TRBJ1-5|once|TRBV6-2/TRBV6-3
CASSYSITGGGYSNQPQHF
TGTGCCAGCAGTTACTCCATTACAGGGGGGGGGTATAGCAATCAGCCCCAGCATTTT
>TRBD1|TRBJ1-5|.|TRBV11-3
CASSRRDRPPHRYQPQHF
TGTGCCAGCAGCCGTCGGGACAGGCCTCCCCACCGGTATCAGCCCCAGCATTTT
>.|TRBJ2-3|.|TRBV19
CASSYRPQGDTQYF
TGTGCCAGTAGTTACCGGCCCCAGGGAGATACGCAGTATTTT
>.|TRBJ1-1|.|TRBV14
CASSPRSVLLRYTEAFF
TGTGCCAGCAGCCCACGCTCCGTATTACTGAGATACACTGAAGCTTTCTTT
>.|TRBJ2-1|.|TRBV2
CASSLRVRDLLNEQFF
TGTGCCAGCAGCCTCCGGGTTAGGGACCTCCTCAATGAGCAGTTCTTC
>TRBD1|TRBJ2-5|few|TRBV3-1/TRBV3-2
CASSQVRGETQYF
TGTGCCAGCAGCCAAGTCAGGGGGGAGACCCAGTACTTC
>.|TRBJ2-1|.|TRBV19
CASSRARYYNEQFF
TGTGCCAGTAGTAGGGCGAGATACTACAATGAGCAGTTCTTC
>.|TRBJ2-7|few|TRBV12-3/TRBV12-4
CASRTDFAYEQYF
TGTGCCAGCAGGACAGATTTTGCCTACGAGCAGTACTTC
>.|TRBJ1-4|.|TRBV11-2
CASSLAGGQRGREKLFF
TGTGCCAGCAGCTTAGCTGGAGGGCAGCGGGGTAGGGAAAAACTGTTTTTT
>.|TRBJ2-7|.|TRBV5-1
CASSLAESSYEQYF
TGCGCCAGCAGCTTGGCCGAGAGCTCCTACGAGCAGTACTTC
>TRBD1|TRBJ1-1|.|TRBV5-1
CASSLATRGRNTEAFF
TGCGCCAGCAGCCTGGCGACCAGGGGGCGGAACACTGAAGCTTTCTTT
>TRBD2|TRBJ2-1|.|TRBV29-1
CSVCRLAGGENEQFF
TGCAGCGTCTGCCGCCTAGCGGGAGGAGAAAATGAGCAGTTCTTC
>TRBD2|TRBJ2-3|.|TRBV29-1
CSVGPSGAADTQYF
TGCAGCGTTGGTCCTAGCGGGGCAGCAGATACGCAGTATTTT
>.|TRBJ1-4|.|TRBV30
CAWSTGNNEKLFF
TGTGCCTGGTCGACTGGGAATAATGAAAAACTGTTTTTT
>.|TRBJ1-4|.|TRBV24-1
CATSDPPVGGREKLFF
TGTGCCACCAGTGATCCGCCCGTGGGGGGCCGGGAAAAACTGTTTTTT
>TRBD1|TRBJ2-6|.|TRBV10-3
CAINPDRTSGANVLTF
TGTGCCATCAATCCGGACAGGACCTCTGGGGCCAACGTCCTGACTTTC
>TRBD1|TRBJ1-2|once|TRBV9
CASSAGTGGKVYGYTF
TGTGCCAGCAGCGCGGGGACAGGGGGCAAGGTTTATGGCTACACCTTC
>.|TRBJ2-5|.|TRBV2
CASSEGAETQYF
TGTGCCAGCAGTGAGGGGGCGGAGACCCAGTACTTC
>TRBD1|TRBJ2-7|.|TRBV11-2
CASSLADRGPYYEQYF
TGTGCCAGCAGCTTAGCGGACAGGGGGCCTTACTACGAGCAGTACTTC
>.|TRBJ1-2|.|TRBV19
CASSIVTENYGYTF
TGTGCCAGTAGTATAGTAACGGAGAACTATGGCTACACCTTC
>.|TRBJ2-7|.|TRBV15
CATSRQGGSYEQYF
TGTGCCACCAGTCGGCAAGGCGGGTCCTACGAGCAGTACTTC
>.|TRBJ1-2|.|TRBV24-1
CATSDALGDNYGYTF
TGTGCCACCAGTGATGCCCTTGGGGATAACTATGGCTACACCTTC
>.|TRBJ2-7|.|TRBV12-3/TRBV12-4
CASSLISAYEQYF
TGTGCCAGCAGTTTAATATCTGCCTACGAGCAGTACTTC
>.|TRBJ2-1|.|TRBV7-9
CASSLLYEQFF
TGTGCCAGCAGCTTACTCTATGAGCAGTTCTTC
>.|TRBJ2-4|.|TRBV6-1
CASSDKIRAKNIQYF
TGTGCCAGCAGTGACAAGATCCGAGCCAAAAACATTCAGTACTTC
>TRBD1|TRBJ1-1|.|TRBV30
CAWSASRTGITRAFF
TGTGCCTGGAGCGCCTCGAGGACAGGGATAACGCGAGCTTTCTTT
>TRBD2|TRBJ2-1|.|TRBV11-3
CASSLDSGSSYNEQFF
TGTGCCAGCAGCTTAGATAGCGGGAGCTCCTACAATGAGCAGTTCTTC
>.|TRBJ2-7|.|TRBV18
CASSPLGNHEQYF
TGTGCCAGCTCACCACTGGGAAATCACGAGCAGTACTTC
>.|TRBJ2-7|.|TRBV5-5
CASSLGRGAVIYEQYF
TGTGCCAGCAGCTTGGGCCGGGGCGCGGTTATCTACGAGCAGTACTTC
>.|TRBJ2-1|.|TRBV13
CASSLSYNEQFF
TGTGCCAGCAGCTTATCTTACAATGAGCAGTTCTTC
>.|TRBJ2-3|.|TRBV3-1/TRBV3-2
CASSQLPGGISTDTQYF
TGTGCCAGCAGCCAACTTCCGGGGGGCATTAGCACAGATACGCAGTATTTT
>.|TRBJ2-1|.|TRBV14
CASSQDLPPQGKQFF
TGTGCCAGCAGCCAAGATCTCCCGCCGCAGGGGAAGCAGTTCTTC
>TRBD2|TRBJ2-7|.|TRBV7-6
CASSPGTSGPYEQYF
TGTGCCAGCAGCCCAGGGACTAGCGGTCCCTACGAGCAGTACTTC
>.|TRBJ1-4|.|TRBV4-1
CASSSGALREKLFF
TGCGCCAGCAGCTCCGGGGCCCTAAGGGAAAAACTGTTTTTT
>.|TRBJ1-2|.|TRBV2
CARQDYGYTF
TGTGCCAGACAGGACTATGGCTACACCTTC
>TRBD1|TRBJ2-3|once|TRBV6-4
CASSMTGIVPDTQYF
TGTGCCAGCAGTATGACAGGGATCGTTCCAGATACGCAGTATTTT
>TRBD1|TRBJ2-4|.|TRBV9
CASSAAGGDIQYF
TGTGCCAGCAGCGCAGCAGGGGGAGACATTCAGTACTTC